What follows are 20 T cell receptor beta chains derived from one specimen sequenced in a study of blood T cell repertoires in COVID-19. The table came from immunoSEQ multiplex PCR; TCRdb's copy has only in-frame clones and leaves some out. Of some 290,000 clones listed, 89% are singletons. Material: PBMCs or T cells enriched from blood (not recorded which). These receptors came from a woman in her 30s who had recovered from COVID-19.

The rearrangement uses TRBV5-1 and TRBJ2-7, with D possibly TRBD1 on 7 matching bases. This CDR3 has 12 residues. In germline, CDR1 is SGHRS, CDR2 YFSETQ. V lost 4 bases to trimming and J lost 3 bases, with 8 bases between them. The CDR3: CASSQGGYEQYF. CDR3 DNA sequence: TGCGCCAGCAGCCAGGGGGGCTACGAGCAGTACTTC.

This rearrangement joins TRBV7-9 to TRBJ2-2, with TRBD2 as a possible D gene (5 bases). Trimming shortened V by 1 base and J by 4 bases, and 10 bases separated the two germline ends. CDR1 SEHNR and CDR2 FQNEAQ come from the germline V gene (reference sequence). The CDR3 contains 15 residues. The CDR3 DNA is TGTGCCAGCAGCTTAGGTTGGGAGCGCACCGGGGAGCTGTTTTTT. This codes for CASSLGWERTGELFF.

V usage is TRBV10-1 and J usage is TRBJ1-3; no definite D call. CDR3 length: 15 amino acids. Trimming took off 4 bases at V and 0 bases at J, with 10 bases between the two ends. Germline values: CDR1 WNHNN, CDR2 SYGVQD (reference sequence). CDR3 in amino acids: CASSGQSTSGNTIYF. CDR3 bases: TGCGCCAGCAGTGGTCAATCTACCTCTGGAAACACCATATATTTT.

V gene TRBV28 combines with J gene TRBJ2-1; no firm D call. Germline CDR1 reads MDHEN; CDR2 reads SYDVKM. Trimming cost V 5 bases and J 4 bases, with 12 bases left between them. The CDR3 loop spans 14 amino acids. The CDR3 loop reads CASSPLIVYNEQFF. For the CDR3, the DNA is TGTGCCAGCAGTCCCCTCATAGTTTACAATGAGCAGTTCTTC.

The sample holds one count of this clone. The chain combines TRBV27 with TRBJ2-7; TRBD2 matches at 9 bases. The ends lost 5 bases at V and 7 bases at J; junction bases unmatched: 9. CDR1 MNHEY and CDR2 SMNVEV come from the germline V gene (reference sequence). The CDR3 contains 14 residues. The CDR3 protein is CASSQIAGAGEQYF. In DNA, the CDR3 is TGTGCCAGCAGTCAAATAGCGGGAGCGGGAGAGCAGTACTTC.

This clone was seen just once. A read error may produce the germline difference seen at one junction end. The J gene is TRBJ2-1, the V gene TRBV7-7; D is undetermined. Germline CDR1 reads SSHAT; CDR2 reads FNYEAQ (reference sequence). The CDR3 consists of 16 residues. CDR3 amino acids: CASSLEAASSYNEQFF. In DNA, the CDR3 is TGTGCTAGCAGCTTAGAGGCGGCCTCATCCTACAATGAGCAGTTCTTC.

This clone turned up a few times. The gene calls are TRBV7-9 and TRBJ2-2, with D hard to call. Looked up from germline, CDR1 is SEHNR and CDR2 is FQNEAQ (reference sequence). The CDR3 sequence is 13 residues long. Trimming removed 3 bases from V and 4 bases from J, with 6 bases in between. CDR3 bases: TGTGCCAGCAGCTTTACGGTCACCGGGGAGCTGTTTTTT. This gives the protein CASSFTVTGELFF.

The chain links TRBV4-1 to TRBJ1-5; D possibly corresponds to TRBD1 (6 bases). Germline CDR1 reads MGHRA; CDR2 reads YSYEKL. V was trimmed by 0 bases and J by 2 bases, leaving 14 bases between them. CDR3 length: 17 amino acids. The CDR3: CASSQDDSGAGNQPQHF. In DNA form, the CDR3 reads TGCGCCAGCAGCCAAGATGATTCAGGGGCGGGCAATCAGCCCCAGCATTTT.

The V call is TRBV6-4, the J call TRBJ2-6, with a possible D match to TRBD2 (5 bases). The germline V gene encodes CDR1 MRHNA and CDR2 SNTAGT. This CDR3 is 17 amino acids long. The V gene lost 2 bases and the J gene lost 0 bases, with 11 bases spanning the gap. Here the CDR3 reads CASSDPSGTSGANVLTF. CDR3 nucleotide sequence: TGTGCCAGCAGTGACCCCAGCGGAACCTCTGGGGCCAACGTCCTGACTTTC.

The rearrangement uses TRBV7-6 and TRBJ2-7; D gene unclear. The V and J ends lost 3 bases and 5 bases respectively, with 17 bases between them. CDR3 length: 15 amino acids. The V gene's germline CDR1 is SGHVS and CDR2 FNYEAQ. The CDR3: CASSFVPATMNEQYF. The DNA for the CDR3 is TGTGCCAGCAGCTTTGTTCCCGCGACAATGAACGAGCAGTACTTC.

The chain recombines TRBV12-3 or TRBV12-4 with TRBJ1-1; 7 bases are shared with TRBD1. This CDR3 comprises 13 residues. V was clipped by 0 bases and J by 10 bases; unmatched bases: 5. For the CDR3, the DNA is TGTGCCAGCAGTTTAGCCGGGACAGCTAGAGCTTTCTTT. Translated, it gives CASSLAGTARAFF.

This clone has a single count. This sequence joins TRBV7-6 and TRBJ2-3, with TRBD2 as a possible D gene (7 bases). This CDR3 is 20 amino acids long. The V end was cut by 6 bases, the J end by 2 bases, with 30 bases between. CDR1 and CDR2 (germline): SGHVS, FNYEAQ. CDR3 nucleotide sequence: TGTGCCAGCAGTTCGGTCTTTACTAGGGGGGGCCACCGGGTCACAGATACGCAGTATTTT. Its protein product is CASSSVFTRGGHRVTDTQYF.

The chain joins TRBV27 to TRBJ2-2; 12 nucleotides align to TRBD2. Losses at the gene ends were 5 bases for V and 5 bases for J; bases not matched to a gene: 6. The CDR3 is 16 amino acids. Germline V gene data show CDR1 as MNHEY and CDR2 as SMNVEV (reference sequence). As DNA, the CDR3 is TGTGCCAGCAGTCCCCTAGCGGGAGGGCCGACCGGGGAGCTGTTTTTT. Translated: CASSPLAGGPTGELFF.

This clone was seen once. The gene calls are TRBV10-3 and TRBJ2-2, with D perhaps matching TRBD1 (6 bases). V lost 0 bases, J lost 3 bases, and 8 bases lay in between. This CDR3 region has 15 residues. Germline V lookup: CDR1 ENHRY, CDR2 SYGVKD. The DNA of the CDR3 is TGTGCCATCAGTGAGTCAGGGACACACACCGGGGAGCTGTTTTTT. Encoded protein: CAISESGTHTGELFF.

This chain connects TRBV4-1 to TRBJ2-7; D perhaps matches TRBD2 (6 bases). CDR1 is MGHRA and CDR2 is YSYEKL in the germline V gene. V was shortened by 2 bases and J by 6 bases, with 20 bases between the two germline ends. This CDR3 is built from 16 residues. CDR3 DNA: TGCGCCAGCAGCCAATACCGACTAGTCGAGACCACCGAGCAGTACTTC. Translated, it gives CASSQYRLVETTEQYF.

CDR3 sequence reads: CASSSRADTQYF. CDR3 sequence (DNA): TGTGCCAGCAGTTCCCGGGCAGATACGCAGTATTTT. The rearrangement joins TRBV12-3 or TRBV12-4 to TRBJ2-3; D not resolved. The CDR3 runs to 12 residues. V was cut by 4 bases and J by 4 bases, with 6 bases left in between.

This chain joins TRBV11-2 and TRBJ2-1; 15 positions match TRBD2. The germline CDR1 and CDR2 sequences are SGHAT and FQNNGV. After removal of 5 bases from V and 7 bases from J, the junction contained 6 bases not matched to a gene. The CDR3 length is 16 residues. CDR3 amino acids: CASSPIGTSGRNEQFF. CDR3 DNA: TGTGCCAGCAGCCCGATCGGGACTAGCGGGAGGAATGAGCAGTTCTTC.

The V call is TRBV5-1, the J call TRBJ1-2, with TRBD1 identical over 9 bases. V was pared by 0 bases and J by 2 bases, with 14 bases of the junction left unmatched. Germline V gives CDR1 SGHRS, CDR2 YFSETQ. The CDR3 totals 19 residues. As DNA, the CDR3 is TGCGCCAGCAGCTTGGCCTCCAAGGACAGGGGCATAACCAACTATGGCTACACCTTC. It encodes CASSLASKDRGITNYGYTF.

The chain is built from TRBV28 and TRBJ2-7; D gene ambiguous. Trimming stripped 5 bases from V and 3 bases from J, with 14 bases between. The CDR3 loop spans 14 amino acids. Per the germline V gene, CDR1 is MDHEN and CDR2 is SYDVKM. The CDR3 sequence: CASSLKYGFYEQYF. The CDR3 DNA reads as TGTGCCAGCAGTCTAAAATACGGTTTCTACGAGCAGTACTTC.

The chain couples TRBV6-4 to TRBJ2-1; tentatively, D is TRBD2 (5 bases). CDR3 length equals 15 residues. Germline-derived CDR1 and CDR2 are MRHNA and SNTAGT. Trimming took 5 bases from V and 3 from J, leaving 14 bases between them. The CDR3 sequence is CASSPLVANYNEQFF. The CDR3 bases are TGTGCCAGCAGTCCACTAGTTGCAAACTACAATGAGCAGTTCTTC.